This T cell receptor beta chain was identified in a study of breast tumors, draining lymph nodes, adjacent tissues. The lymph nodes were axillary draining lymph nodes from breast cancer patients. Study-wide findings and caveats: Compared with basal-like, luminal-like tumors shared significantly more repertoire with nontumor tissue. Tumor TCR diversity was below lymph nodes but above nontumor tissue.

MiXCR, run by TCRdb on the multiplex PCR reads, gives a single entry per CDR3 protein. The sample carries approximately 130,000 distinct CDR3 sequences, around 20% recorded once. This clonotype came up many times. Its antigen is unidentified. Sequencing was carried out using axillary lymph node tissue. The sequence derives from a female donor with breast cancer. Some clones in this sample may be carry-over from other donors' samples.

CDR3 in amino acids: CASSLTARIPREGEQFF. The CDR3 DNA reads TGTGCCAGCAGCTTAACCGCTAGGATACCGCGGGAGGGTGAGCAGTTCTTC. This chain links TRBV7-9 with TRBJ2-1, with TRBD2 identical over 9 bases. The CDR3 extends over 17 amino acids. V lost 2 bases, J lost 9 bases, and 14 bases stayed unmatched. Germline V gene lookup returns CDR1 SEHNR and CDR2 FQNEAQ (reference sequence).